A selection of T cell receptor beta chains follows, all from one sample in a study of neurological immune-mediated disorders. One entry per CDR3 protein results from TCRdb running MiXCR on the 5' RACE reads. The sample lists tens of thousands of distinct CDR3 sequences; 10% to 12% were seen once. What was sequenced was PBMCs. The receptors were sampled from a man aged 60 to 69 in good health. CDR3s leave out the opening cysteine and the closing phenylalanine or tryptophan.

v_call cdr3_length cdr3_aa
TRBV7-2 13 ASSLMGLGTGELF
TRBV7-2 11 ASSAQEDTEAF
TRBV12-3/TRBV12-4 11 ASTLGRSETQY
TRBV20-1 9 GAPINTEAF
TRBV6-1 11 ASSAGRGYEQY
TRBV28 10 ASSGVRTEAF
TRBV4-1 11 ASSRQENYGYT
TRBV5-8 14 ASPPRAGVYTGELF
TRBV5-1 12 DSSRAEGATTQY
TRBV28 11 ASSMDRANGYT
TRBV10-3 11 AITGESNQPQH
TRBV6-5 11 ASREGLKKDQY
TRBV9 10 ASSARNTEAF
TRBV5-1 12 ASSRDSNSYEQY
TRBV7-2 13 ASSEDLAVGETQY
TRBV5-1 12 ASRTTGSNEKLF
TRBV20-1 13 SARRSGGAGQPQH
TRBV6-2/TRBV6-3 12 ASSRTGEGQPQH
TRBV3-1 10 ASSQHGVAQY
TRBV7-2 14 ASSLGAGQGLYEQY
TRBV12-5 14 ASGSSAQHSGNTIY
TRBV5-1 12 ASSLVSGLYEQY
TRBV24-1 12 ATSDLSVRQPQH
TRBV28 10 ASSRGRSPLH
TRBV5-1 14 ASSLAFSGTSYEQY
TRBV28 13 ASSLRQGDTDTQY
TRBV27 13 ASRGTGGPKNIQY
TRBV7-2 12 ASSLSSFSYEQY
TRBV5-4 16 ASSFKRQGANSNEKLF
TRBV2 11 ASSWQRGTEAF
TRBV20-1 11 SAQGTADQPQH
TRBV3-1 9 ASSLTDTQY
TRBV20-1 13 SATLAGTPTDTQY
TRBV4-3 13 ASSQHTGSATEAF
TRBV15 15 ATSRGQARSGNTEAF
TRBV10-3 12 ATRADSSGNTIY
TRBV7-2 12 ASRGGGSTGELF
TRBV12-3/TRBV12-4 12 ASSFQGRNYGYT
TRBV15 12 ATNRDLGAYEQY
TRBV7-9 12 ASSRGTSGGELF
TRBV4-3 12 ASSHLTGPGTQY
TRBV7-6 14 ASSLAPGGDSYEQY